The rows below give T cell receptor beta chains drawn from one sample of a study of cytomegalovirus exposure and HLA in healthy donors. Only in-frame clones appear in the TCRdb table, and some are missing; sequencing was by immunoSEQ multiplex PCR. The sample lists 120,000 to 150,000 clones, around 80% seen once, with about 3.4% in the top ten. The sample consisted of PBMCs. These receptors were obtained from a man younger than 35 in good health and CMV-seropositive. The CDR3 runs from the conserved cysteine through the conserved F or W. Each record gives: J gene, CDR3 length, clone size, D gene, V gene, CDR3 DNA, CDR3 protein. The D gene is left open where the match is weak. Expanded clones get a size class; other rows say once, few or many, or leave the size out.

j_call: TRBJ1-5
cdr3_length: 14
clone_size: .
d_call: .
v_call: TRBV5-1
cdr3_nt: TGCGCCAGCAGCTTGGGAACAGGGAATCAGCCCCAGCATTTT
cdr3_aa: CASSLGTGNQPQHF

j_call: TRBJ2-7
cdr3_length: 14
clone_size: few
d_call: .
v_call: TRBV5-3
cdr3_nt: TGTGCCAGAAGGTTTGGGACAAGCCCATACGAGCAGTACTTC
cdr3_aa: CARRFGTSPYEQYF

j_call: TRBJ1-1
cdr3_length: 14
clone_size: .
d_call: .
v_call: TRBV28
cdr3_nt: TGTGCCAGCTACTCAGGGACTGGGTACACTGAAGCTTTCTTT
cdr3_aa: CASYSGTGYTEAFF

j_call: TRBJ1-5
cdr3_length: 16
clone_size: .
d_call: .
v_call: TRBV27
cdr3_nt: TGTGCCAGCGAACCCACTGGGGGGGTTAGCAATCAGCCCCAGCATTTT
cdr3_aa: CASEPTGGVSNQPQHF

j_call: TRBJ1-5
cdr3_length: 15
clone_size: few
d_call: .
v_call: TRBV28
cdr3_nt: TGTGCCAGCAGTCCAATCCCGGGGGGCCTTCAGCCCCAGCATTTT
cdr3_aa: CASSPIPGGLQPQHF

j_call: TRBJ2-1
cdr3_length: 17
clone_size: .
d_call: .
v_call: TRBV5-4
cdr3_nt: TGTGCCAGCAGCGGTGATCCCGGGACTGCCGAAAAAAATGAGCAGTTCTTC
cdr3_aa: CASSGDPGTAEKNEQFF

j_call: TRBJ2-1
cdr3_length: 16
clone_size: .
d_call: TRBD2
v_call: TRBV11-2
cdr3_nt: TGTGCCAGCAGCTACCAGACTAGCGCCGCCTACAATGAGCAGTTCTTC
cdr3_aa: CASSYQTSAAYNEQFF

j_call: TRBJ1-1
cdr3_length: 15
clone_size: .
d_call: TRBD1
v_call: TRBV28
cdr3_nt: TGTGCCAGCAGTAACGGACAGGGTCGGAACACTGAAGCTTTCTTT
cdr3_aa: CASSNGQGRNTEAFF

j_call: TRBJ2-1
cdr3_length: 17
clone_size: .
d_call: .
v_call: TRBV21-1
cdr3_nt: TGTGCCAGCAGCAAACCTTATCGGACTAGCGGGACCAATGAGCAGTTCTTC
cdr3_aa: CASSKPYRTSGTNEQFF

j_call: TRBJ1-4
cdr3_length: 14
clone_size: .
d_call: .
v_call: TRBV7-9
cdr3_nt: TGTGCCAGCAGCCTCACGGGGACTAATGAAAAACTGTTTTTT
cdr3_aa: CASSLTGTNEKLFF

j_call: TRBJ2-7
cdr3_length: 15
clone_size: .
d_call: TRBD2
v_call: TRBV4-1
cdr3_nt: TGCGCCAGCAGCCAAGTCACTAGCGGGACCTACGAGCAGTACTTC
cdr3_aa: CASSQVTSGTYEQYF

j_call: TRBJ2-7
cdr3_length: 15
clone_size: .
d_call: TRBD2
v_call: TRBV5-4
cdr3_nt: TGTGCCAGCAGCTTAGGAAGCGGGAGTATGTACGAGCAGTACTTC
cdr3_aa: CASSLGSGSMYEQYF

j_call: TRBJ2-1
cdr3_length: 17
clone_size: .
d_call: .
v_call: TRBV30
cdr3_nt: TGTGCCTGGAGAACGGTTCCGGGACTCGATCTCTGGAATGAGCAGTTCTTC
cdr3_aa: CAWRTVPGLDLWNEQFF

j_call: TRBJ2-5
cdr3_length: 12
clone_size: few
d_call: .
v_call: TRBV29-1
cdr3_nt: TGCAGCGTTGAAATCGGAGGGGAGACCCAGTACTTC
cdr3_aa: CSVEIGGETQYF

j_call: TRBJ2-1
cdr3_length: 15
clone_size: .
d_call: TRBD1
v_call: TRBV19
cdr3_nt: TGTGCCAGTAGCTACAGGGGTCCAACCTACAATGAGCAGTTCTTC
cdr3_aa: CASSYRGPTYNEQFF

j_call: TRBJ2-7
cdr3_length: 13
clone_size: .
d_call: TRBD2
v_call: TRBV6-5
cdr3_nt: TGTGCCAGCAGTACCGGGACTAACTACGAGCAGTACTTC
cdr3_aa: CASSTGTNYEQYF

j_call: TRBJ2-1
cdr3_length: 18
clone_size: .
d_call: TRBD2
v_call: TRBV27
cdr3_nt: TGTGCCAGCAGTTTAACGGCCGGACTAGCGGACTCCTACAATGAGCAGTTCTTC
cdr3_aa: CASSLTAGLADSYNEQFF